This T cell receptor beta chain was found in a study of early T cells in non-severe SARS-CoV-2 infection. The table lists this clonotype with many counts. This CDR3 region has 12 residues. Between the trimmed V and J ends, which lost 2 bases and 4 bases, there was a span of 4 bases. Germline values: CDR1 MNHNS, CDR2 SASEGT. Unique molecular identifier tags were affixed to discrete cDNA molecules. One entry per CDR3 protein, called by TCRdb with MiXCR from the 5' RACE reads. The table includes just over 95,000 distinct CDR3 sequences, roughly 9.6% detected once. This sequence originates from an adult who was a healthcare worker with PCR-confirmed SARS-CoV-2 infection or an uninfected control (not recorded which). The chain links TRBV6-1 to TRBJ2-3; D is ambiguous. The source was whole blood, collected at baseline. The CDR3 loop is CASSERSDTQYF. Here the CDR3 DNA reads TGTGCCAGCAGTGAACGTTCAGATACGCAGTATTTT.